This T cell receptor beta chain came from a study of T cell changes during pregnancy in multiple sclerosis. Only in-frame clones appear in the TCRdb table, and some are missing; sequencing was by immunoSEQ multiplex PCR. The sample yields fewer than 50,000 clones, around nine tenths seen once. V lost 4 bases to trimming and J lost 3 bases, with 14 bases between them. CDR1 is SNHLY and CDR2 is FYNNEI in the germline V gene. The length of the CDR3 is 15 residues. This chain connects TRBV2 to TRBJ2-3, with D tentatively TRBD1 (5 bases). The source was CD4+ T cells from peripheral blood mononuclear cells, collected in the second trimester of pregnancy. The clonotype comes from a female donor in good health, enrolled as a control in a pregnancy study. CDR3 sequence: CASSVGQGRTDTQYF. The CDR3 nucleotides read TGTGCCAGCAGTGTTGGTCAGGGTAGGACAGATACGCAGTATTTT.